The 30 T cell receptor beta chains reported below all come from one sample, sequenced in a study of technical replicates of blood from a handful of donors. Generated by immunoSEQ multiplex PCR, the TCRdb table keeps only in-frame clones and is missing some. Of just under 60,000 clones in the sample, about nine tenths are singletons; the top ten hold 3% to 5%. The sample comprised PBMCs. The receptor source for this set is a human donor in good health. Some clones in this sample may be carry-over from other donors' samples.

The rearrangement uses TRBV5-4 and TRBJ1-2; D not resolved. Per germline, CDR1 SGHNT and CDR2 YYREEE (reference sequence). The CDR3 has 14 residues. Trimming pared 0 bases from V and 6 bases from J, leaving 12 bases between. CDR3 sequence (DNA): TGTGCCAGCAGCTTGGGGCAGTATGTGGATGGCTACACCTTC. Translating it yields CASSLGQYVDGYTF.

The chain has TRBV30 and TRBJ1-4; D perhaps matches TRBD1 (6 bases). This CDR3 has 15 residues. V lost 1 base to trimming and J lost 3 bases, with 12 bases between them. CDR1 GTSNPN and CDR2 SVGIG come from the germline V gene (reference sequence). CDR3 sequence reads: CAWSGRGGPNEKLFF. CDR3 DNA sequence: TGTGCCTGGAGTGGTCGGGGGGGGCCTAATGAAAAACTGTTTTTT.

The V call is TRBV5-1, the J call TRBJ2-7; 7 bases match TRBD1. This CDR3 region has 15 residues. In germline, CDR1 is SGHRS, CDR2 YFSETQ. V trimming: 2 bases; J trimming: 5 bases; junction bases outside the gene matches: 10. CDR3 sequence reads: CASSLGGLEGDEQYF. CDR3 sequence (DNA): TGCGCCAGCAGCTTAGGGGGCCTCGAGGGCGACGAGCAGTACTTC.

This clone was counted once. V gene TRBV9 combines with J gene TRBJ1-3, with 10 bases aligning to TRBD1. This CDR3 is 18 amino acids long. The germline gives CDR1 SGDLS, CDR2 YYNGEE. V lost 4 bases, J lost 0 bases, and 10 bases stayed unmatched. The DNA for the CDR3 is TGTGCCAGCAGCAACCGGGACAGGGGTCTTTTCTCTGGAAACACCATATATTTT. Protein sequence: CASSNRDRGLFSGNTIYF.

This clone was counted a few times. The CDR3 coding sequence is TGTGCCAGTAGTATTGAGGACAGCTACGAGCAGTACTTC. Encoded protein: CASSIEDSYEQYF. The gene calls are TRBV19 and TRBJ2-7; weak D call: TRBD1 (6 bases). V gave up 3 bases and J gave up 3 bases, with 9 bases separating them. The CDR3 totals 13 residues. Per germline, CDR1 LNHDA and CDR2 SQIVND (reference sequence).

The J gene is TRBJ1-6, the V gene TRBV6-5, with 8 nucleotides matching TRBD1. The V gene's germline CDR1 is MNHEY and CDR2 SVGAGI. V dropped 0 bases and J dropped 8; count of bases not matched to a gene: 6. CDR3 length: 16 residues. This CDR3 is CASSYSRVQGDSPLHF. In DNA form, the CDR3 reads TGTGCCAGCAGTTACTCTAGGGTACAGGGGGATTCACCCCTCCACTTT.

The gene calls are TRBV13 and TRBJ2-1, with no clear D. Trimming stripped 2 bases from V and 2 bases from J, with 7 bases between. Per the germline V gene, CDR1 is PRHDT and CDR2 is FYEKMQ (reference sequence). The CDR3 covers 14 residues. The CDR3 region has the DNA TGTGCCAGCAGCTTACAAGCCCCCTACAATGAGCAGTTCTTC. Residues: CASSLQAPYNEQFF.

The chain joins TRBV6-5 to TRBJ1-1, with D maybe TRBD1 (6 bases). V was cut by 6 bases and J by 1 base, with 12 bases left in between. The CDR3 contains 14 residues. Germline V gene sequence: CDR1 MNHEY, CDR2 SVGAGI. The chain's CDR3 is CASRQGHRNTEAFF. The DNA for the CDR3 is TGTGCCAGCAGACAGGGACACAGGAACACTGAAGCTTTCTTT.

CDR3 sequence reads: CASSFGTGGTEAFF. The CDR3 bases are TGCGCCAGCAGCTTTGGGACAGGTGGGACTGAAGCTTTCTTT. The chain combines TRBV5-1 with TRBJ1-1; TRBD1 matches 8 bases. V lost 2 bases, J lost 5 bases, and 5 bases stayed unmatched. Germline V lookup: CDR1 SGHRS, CDR2 YFSETQ. The CDR3 covers 14 residues.

This chain links TRBV11-1 with TRBJ2-5; 12 bases fit TRBD2. Germline CDR1 and CDR2: SGHAT and FQDESV (reference sequence). The CDR3 is made up of 16 amino acids. The ends lost 5 bases at V and 1 base at J; junction bases unmatched: 5. The CDR3 sequence: CASSPGLAGPQETQYF. For the CDR3, the DNA is TGTGCCAGCAGCCCGGGACTAGCGGGCCCCCAAGAGACCCAGTACTTC.

The CDR3 reads CASSTQGQGADYEQYF. In nucleotides, the CDR3 is TGTGCCAGCAGCACCCAGGGACAGGGGGCGGACTACGAGCAGTACTTC. This chain connects TRBV5-5 to TRBJ2-7; 12 bases align to TRBD1. J gave up 3 bases and V 4 bases, and 8 bases lay outside the gene matches. The CDR3 loop spans 16 amino acids. CDR1 SGHKS and CDR2 YYEKEE come from the germline V gene (reference sequence).

V is TRBV18 and J is TRBJ2-1, with D unclear. Germline lookup yields CDR1 KGHSH and CDR2 LQKENI. Trimming took 5 bases from V and 8 from J, leaving 10 bases between them. The CDR3 length is 12 residues. The DNA for the CDR3 is TGTGCCAGCTCAGTAGTGGTCGATGAGCAGTTCTTC. It specifies CASSVVVDEQFF.

The chain links TRBV30 to TRBJ2-5; no clear D gene. Germline V lookup: CDR1 GTSNPN, CDR2 SVGIG (reference sequence). The CDR3 is 15 amino acids. Trimming took off 4 bases at V and 5 bases at J, with 20 bases between the two ends. Here the CDR3 reads CAWTTGSTSRETQYF. Here the CDR3 DNA reads TGTGCCTGGACGACTGGCAGCACCTCACGCGAGACCCAGTACTTC.

The chain joins TRBV5-1 to TRBJ1-1; D might be TRBD1 (5 bases). Trimming removed 4 bases from V and 4 bases from J, with 17 bases in between. Germline V gene sequence: CDR1 SGHRS, CDR2 YFSETQ. This CDR3 spans 15 amino acids. The CDR3 region has the DNA TGCGCCAGCAGCCTCACTTCAGGGTTTGGCACTGAAGCTTTCTTT. Translated: CASSLTSGFGTEAFF.

The CDR3: CASSVRLDTGELFF. In nucleotides, the CDR3 is TGTGCCAGCAGCGTTAGACTAGACACCGGGGAGCTGTTTTTT. This rearrangement joins TRBV9 to TRBJ2-2, with a possible D match to TRBD2 (6 bases). This CDR3 is built from 14 residues. Trimming removed 2 bases at V and 3 bases at J, with 8 bases between. From germline, CDR1 is SGDLS and CDR2 YYNGEE.

The chain couples TRBV4-2 to TRBJ2-3, with a tentative D call TRBD1 (6 bases). V was pared by 4 bases and J by 2 bases, with 16 bases between. This CDR3 has 16 amino acids. Germline V gives CDR1 LGHNA, CDR2 YNFKEQ. The CDR3 is CASSPARTVDTDTQYF. In DNA form, the CDR3 reads TGTGCCAGCAGCCCTGCTAGGACAGTAGACACAGATACGCAGTATTTT.

In this sample, this clone turned up once. This chain links TRBV27 with TRBJ2-5; tentative D call: TRBD2 (7 bases). The CDR3 runs to 15 residues. V was trimmed by 3 bases and J by 5 bases, leaving 16 bases between them. From germline, CDR1 is MNHEY and CDR2 SMNVEV (reference sequence). The CDR3 spells CASSLRGGLVETQYF. Written as DNA, the CDR3 is TGTGCCAGCAGTTTGAGGGGGGGCTTGGTGGAGACCCAGTACTTC.

The chain links TRBV27 to TRBJ2-1; 7 nucleotides agree with TRBD2. In germline, CDR1 is MNHEY, CDR2 SMNVEV (reference sequence). With V trimmed by 3 bases and J by 2 bases, 4 bases remained unmatched. CDR3 size: 15 residues. The CDR3 loop reads CASSFLADTYNEQFF. CDR3 in DNA: TGTGCCAGCAGTTTCCTAGCGGATACCTACAATGAGCAGTTCTTC.

This rearrangement joins TRBV4-3 to TRBJ1-1; TRBD1 is a possible D gene (6 bases). This CDR3 has 14 amino acids. Trimming removed 3 bases at V and 0 bases at J, with 8 bases between. Germline CDR1 is LGHNA and CDR2 is YSLEER. CDR3 bases: TGCGCCAGCAGCCAGGACAGAATGAACACTGAAGCTTTCTTT. Protein sequence: CASSQDRMNTEAFF.

The J gene is TRBJ2-1, the V gene TRBV7-8; 10 nucleotides align to TRBD2. The J segment lost 0 bases and the V segment lost 5 bases, leaving 7 bases of the junction unmatched. The CDR3 length is 17 residues. Germline assignment: CDR1 SGHVS and CDR2 FQNEAQ. CDR3: CASSPASGGGSYNEQFF. DNA for the CDR3: TGTGCCAGCAGCCCAGCTAGCGGGGGAGGCTCCTACAATGAGCAGTTCTTC.

The chain employs TRBV23-1 and TRBJ1-5; D not certain. TRBV23-1 is placed among ORFs of uncertain function. The CDR3 runs to 15 residues. The V gene lost 1 base and the J gene lost 5 bases, with 12 bases spanning the gap. CDR3 in DNA: TGCGCCAGCAGTCAATGGCAGCGGCGGCATCAGCCCCAGCATTTT. Protein product: CASSQWQRRHQPQHF.

V is TRBV9 and J is TRBJ2-3; 13 bases align to TRBD2. The germline gives CDR1 SGDLS, CDR2 YYNGEE. The CDR3 length is 19 residues. With 0 bases clipped from V and 8 bases from J, the junction kept 15 bases outside the gene matches. This chain's CDR3 is CASSVEGTSGEVRRGTQYF. The DNA of the CDR3 is TGTGCCAGCAGCGTAGAAGGGACTAGCGGGGAGGTCCGGAGGGGTACGCAGTATTTT.

The CDR3 loop reads CASSRQAPRATNEKLFF. DNA for the CDR3: TGTGCCAGCAGCCGACAGGCCCCCCGGGCAACTAATGAAAAACTGTTTTTT. V usage is TRBV9 and J usage is TRBJ1-4, with D perhaps matching TRBD1 (6 bases). V was clipped by 4 bases and J by 0 bases, with 16 bases between them. The length of the CDR3 is 17 residues. Germline V CDR1 and CDR2: SGDLS, YYNGEE.

This CDR3 reads CASSQGWAGIGGYTF. The CDR3 DNA sequence: TGCGCCAGCAGCCAAGGGTGGGCAGGGATTGGTGGCTACACCTTC. This chain connects TRBV4-1 to TRBJ1-2; tentative D call: TRBD1 (5 bases). The CDR3 has 15 amino acids. The ends were cut back, 1 base at V and 7 bases at J, with 16 bases in the middle. CDR1 is MGHRA, CDR2 YSYEKL, per germline.

This chain connects TRBV19 to TRBJ2-3; 12 bases are shared with TRBD2. Germline V CDR1 and CDR2: LNHDA, SQIVND (reference sequence). The CDR3 runs 16 residues. The trim removed 4 bases at V and 3 bases at J, leaving 5 bases unmatched. The CDR3 loop reads CASSRATSGRTDTQYF. As DNA, the CDR3 is TGTGCCAGTAGTAGGGCGACTAGCGGGAGAACAGATACGCAGTATTTT.

V usage is TRBV19 and J usage is TRBJ2-5; 10 bases line up with TRBD2. V trimming: 6 bases; J trimming: 5 bases; junction bases outside the gene matches: 3. The CDR3 loop spans 13 amino acids. Germline V gives CDR1 LNHDA, CDR2 SQIVND (reference sequence). CDR3 region: CASSSGGAETQYF. CDR3 coding DNA: TGTGCCAGTAGCAGCGGGGGGGCTGAGACCCAGTACTTC. The full variable domain, in which reference TRBV19 and TRBJ2-5 provide the parts outside the CDR3, is DGGITQSPKYLFRKEGQNVTLSCEQNLNHDAMYWYRQDPGQGLRLIYYSQIVNDFQKGDIAEGYSVSREKKESFPLTVTSAQKNPTAFYLCASSSGGAETQYFGPGTRLLVL.

The chain employs TRBV2 and TRBJ2-7; TRBD2 aligns across 13 bases. In germline, CDR1 is SNHLY, CDR2 FYNNEI. The junction had 3 bases not matched to a gene; V was cut back by 4 bases and J by 6 bases. There are 14 residues in the CDR3. The CDR3 nucleotides are TGTGCCAGCAGTGTCCGGACTAGCGGGGGCGAGCAGTACTTC. Translated: CASSVRTSGGEQYF.

This sequence joins TRBV4-3 and TRBJ1-1; possibly TRBD1 for D (6 bases). Germline V lookup: CDR1 LGHNA, CDR2 YSLEER. The V and J ends lost 2 bases and 4 bases respectively, with 11 bases between them. The CDR3 runs to 14 residues. The CDR3 loop is CASSQIGGGTEAFF. CDR3 nucleotide sequence: TGCGCCAGCAGCCAAATAGGGGGGGGCACTGAAGCTTTCTTT.

The chain carries TRBV4-3 and TRBJ2-5; D might be TRBD2 (5 bases). The V end was cut by 1 base, the J end by 7 bases, with 16 bases between. This CDR3 has 15 amino acids. Germline V gives CDR1 LGHNA, CDR2 YSLEER. This CDR3 is CASSQVPSLGGTQYF. The CDR3 nucleotides are TGCGCCAGCAGCCAAGTGCCTAGCTTGGGCGGGACCCAGTACTTC.

J is TRBJ1-1 and V is TRBV29-1, with 11 bases identical to TRBD1. The CDR3 runs to 12 residues. Germline assignment: CDR1 SQVTM and CDR2 ANQGSEA. Unmatched junction bases numbered 2, after V lost 6 bases and J lost 5 bases. Written as DNA, the CDR3 is TGCAGCGTGGGGACAGGGGGAACTGAAGCTTTCTTT. As protein: CSVGTGGTEAFF.